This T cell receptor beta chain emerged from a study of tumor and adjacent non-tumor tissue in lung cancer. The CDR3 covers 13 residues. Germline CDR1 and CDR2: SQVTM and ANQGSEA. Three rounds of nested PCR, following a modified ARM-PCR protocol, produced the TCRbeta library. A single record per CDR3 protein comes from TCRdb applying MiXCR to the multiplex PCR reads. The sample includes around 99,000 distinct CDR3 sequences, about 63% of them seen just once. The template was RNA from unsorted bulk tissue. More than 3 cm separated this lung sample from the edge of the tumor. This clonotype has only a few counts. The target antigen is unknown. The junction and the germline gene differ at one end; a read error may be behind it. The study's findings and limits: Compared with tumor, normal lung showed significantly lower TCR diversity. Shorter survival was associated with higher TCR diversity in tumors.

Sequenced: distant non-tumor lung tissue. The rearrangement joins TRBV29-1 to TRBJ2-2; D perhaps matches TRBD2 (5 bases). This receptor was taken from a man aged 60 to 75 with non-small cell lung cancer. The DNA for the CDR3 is TGCAGCGTGCTTGAGAGCGTTACCGGGGAGTTGTCTTTT. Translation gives CSVLESVTGELSF.